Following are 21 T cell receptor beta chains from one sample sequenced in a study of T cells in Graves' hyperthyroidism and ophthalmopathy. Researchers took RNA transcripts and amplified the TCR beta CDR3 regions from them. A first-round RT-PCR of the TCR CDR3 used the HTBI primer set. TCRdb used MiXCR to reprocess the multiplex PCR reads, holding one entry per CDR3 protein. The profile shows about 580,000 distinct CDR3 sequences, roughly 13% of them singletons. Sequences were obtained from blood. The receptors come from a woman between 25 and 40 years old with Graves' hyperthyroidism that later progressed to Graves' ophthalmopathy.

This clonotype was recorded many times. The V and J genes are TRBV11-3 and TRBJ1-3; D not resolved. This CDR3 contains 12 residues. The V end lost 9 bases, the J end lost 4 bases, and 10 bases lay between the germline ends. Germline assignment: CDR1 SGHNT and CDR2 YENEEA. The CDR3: CAREGNGNTIYF. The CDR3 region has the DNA TGTGCCAGGGAGGGTAACGGAAACACCATATATTTT.

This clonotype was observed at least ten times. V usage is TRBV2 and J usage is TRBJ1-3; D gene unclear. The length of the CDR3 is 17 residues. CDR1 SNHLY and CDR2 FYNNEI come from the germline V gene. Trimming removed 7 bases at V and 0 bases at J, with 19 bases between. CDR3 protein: CASTRSGRSSSGNTIYF. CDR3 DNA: TGTGCCAGCACCAGGTCGGGAAGATCCAGCTCTGGAAACACCATATATTTT.

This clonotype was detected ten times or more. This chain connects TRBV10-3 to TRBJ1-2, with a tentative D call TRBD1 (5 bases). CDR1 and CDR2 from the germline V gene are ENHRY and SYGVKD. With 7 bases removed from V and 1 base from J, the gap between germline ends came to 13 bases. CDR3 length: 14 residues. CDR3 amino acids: CAITATVFNYGYTF. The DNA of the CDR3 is TGTGCCATCACCGCGACAGTATTTAACTATGGCTACACCTTC.

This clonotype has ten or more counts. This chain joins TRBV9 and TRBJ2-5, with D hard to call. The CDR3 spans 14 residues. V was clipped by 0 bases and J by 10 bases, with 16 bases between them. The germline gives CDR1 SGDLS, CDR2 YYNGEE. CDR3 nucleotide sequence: TGTGCCAGCAGCGTAGCCAGCGCGAGTAGTGACCAGTACTTC. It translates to CASSVASASSDQYF.

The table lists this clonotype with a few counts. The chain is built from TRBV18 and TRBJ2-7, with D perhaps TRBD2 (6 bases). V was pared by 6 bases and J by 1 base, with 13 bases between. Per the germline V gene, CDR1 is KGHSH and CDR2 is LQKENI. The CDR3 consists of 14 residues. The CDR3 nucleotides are TGTGCCAGCTCGGGGAATGGAGGGTCCTACGAGCAGTACTTC. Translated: CASSGNGGSYEQYF. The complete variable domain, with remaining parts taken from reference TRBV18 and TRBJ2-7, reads NAGVMQNPRHLVRRRGQEARLRCSPMKGHSHVYWYRQLPEEGLKFMVYLQKENIIDESGMPKERFSAEFPKEGPSILRIQQVVRGDSAAYFCASSGNGGSYEQYFGPGTRLTVT.

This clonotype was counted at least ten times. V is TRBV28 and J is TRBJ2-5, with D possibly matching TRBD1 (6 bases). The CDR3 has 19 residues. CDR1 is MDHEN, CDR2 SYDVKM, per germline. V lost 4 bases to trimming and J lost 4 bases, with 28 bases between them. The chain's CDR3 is CASSSRQSRGRERRETQYF. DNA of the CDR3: TGTGCCAGCAGTTCGCGACAGTCAAGGGGGAGAGAGAGGAGAGAGACCCAGTACTTC.

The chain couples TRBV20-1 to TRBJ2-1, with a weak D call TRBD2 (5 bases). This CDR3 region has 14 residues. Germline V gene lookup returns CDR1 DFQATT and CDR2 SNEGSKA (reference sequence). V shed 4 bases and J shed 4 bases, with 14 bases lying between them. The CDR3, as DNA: TGCAGTGCTAACCGGGATGACCTGTACAATGAGCAGTTCTTC. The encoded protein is CSANRDDLYNEQFF.

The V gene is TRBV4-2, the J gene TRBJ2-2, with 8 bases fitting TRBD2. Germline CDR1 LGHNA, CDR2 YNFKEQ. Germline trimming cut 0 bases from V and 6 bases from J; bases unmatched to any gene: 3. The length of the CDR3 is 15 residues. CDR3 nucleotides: TGTGCCAGCAGCCAAGATAGGACTAGCTCCGGGGAGCTGTTTTTT. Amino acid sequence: CASSQDRTSSGELFF.

In nucleotides, the CDR3 is TGTGCCAGCAGTGCGACACTGGACAGCTTGAATCAGCCCCAGCATTTT. It translates to CASSATLDSLNQPQHF. The gene calls are TRBV27 and TRBJ1-5; the D gene is possibly TRBD1 (6 bases). The CDR3 consists of 16 residues. V lost 5 bases and J lost 4, with 18 bases in between. The germline CDR1 and CDR2 sequences are MNHEY and SMNVEV (reference sequence).

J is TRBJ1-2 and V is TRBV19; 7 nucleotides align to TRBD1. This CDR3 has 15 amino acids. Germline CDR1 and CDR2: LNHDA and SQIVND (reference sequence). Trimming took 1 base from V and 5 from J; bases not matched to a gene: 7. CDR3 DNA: TGTGCCAGTAGTATAGGGGACAGCGGAGGGTATGGCTACACCTTC. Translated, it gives CASSIGDSGGYGYTF. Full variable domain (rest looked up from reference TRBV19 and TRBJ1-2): DGGITQSPKYLFRKEGQNVTLSCEQNLNHDAMYWYRQDPGQGLRLIYYSQIVNDFQKGDIAEGYSVSREKKESFPLTVTSAQKNPTAFYLCASSIGDSGGYGYTFGSGTRLTVV.

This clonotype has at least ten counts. CDR3 protein: CASSLTLVFSGSTDTQYF. The CDR3 bases are TGTGCCAGCAGCTTAACCCTCGTGTTTAGCGGGAGCACAGATACGCAGTATTTT. The chain has TRBV11-3 and TRBJ2-3; TRBD2 agrees at 7 bases. Unmatched junction bases numbered 11, after V lost 2 bases and J lost 0 bases. Germline V lookup: CDR1 SGHNT, CDR2 YENEEA. The CDR3 is made up of 18 amino acids.

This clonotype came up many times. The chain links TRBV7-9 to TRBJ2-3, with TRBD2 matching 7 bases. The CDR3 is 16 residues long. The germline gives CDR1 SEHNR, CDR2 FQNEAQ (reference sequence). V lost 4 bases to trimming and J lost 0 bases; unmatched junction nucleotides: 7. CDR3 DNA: TGTGCCAGCAGCTCACTAGCGTGGCCTAGCACAGATACGCAGTATTTT. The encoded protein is CASSSLAWPSTDTQYF.

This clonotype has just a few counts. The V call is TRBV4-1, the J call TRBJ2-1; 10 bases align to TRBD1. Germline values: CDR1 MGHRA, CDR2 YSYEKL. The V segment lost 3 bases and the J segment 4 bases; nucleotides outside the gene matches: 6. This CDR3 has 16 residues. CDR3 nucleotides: TGCGCCAGCAGCCATCTTCCGGGACAGGGGTACAATGAGCAGTTCTTC. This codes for CASSHLPGQGYNEQFF.

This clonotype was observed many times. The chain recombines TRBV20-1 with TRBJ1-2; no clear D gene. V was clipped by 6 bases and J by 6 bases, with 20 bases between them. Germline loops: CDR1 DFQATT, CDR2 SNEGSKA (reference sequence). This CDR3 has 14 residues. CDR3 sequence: CSASFGLPPNGYTF. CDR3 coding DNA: TGCAGTGCCTCCTTCGGACTTCCGCCAAATGGCTACACCTTC.

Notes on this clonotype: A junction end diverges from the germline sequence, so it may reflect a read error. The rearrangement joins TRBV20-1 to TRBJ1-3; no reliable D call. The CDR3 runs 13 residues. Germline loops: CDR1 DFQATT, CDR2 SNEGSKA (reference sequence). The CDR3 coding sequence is TGCAGTGCGCCCCAGGACTCTGGAAGCACCATATATTTT. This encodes CSAPQDSGSTIYF.

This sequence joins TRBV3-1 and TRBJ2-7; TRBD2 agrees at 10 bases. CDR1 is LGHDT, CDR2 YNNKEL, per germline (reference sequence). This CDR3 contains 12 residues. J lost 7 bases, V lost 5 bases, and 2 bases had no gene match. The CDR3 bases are TGTGCCAGCAGCAAGGGACTAGCGGAGCAGTACTTC. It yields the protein CASSKGLAEQYF.

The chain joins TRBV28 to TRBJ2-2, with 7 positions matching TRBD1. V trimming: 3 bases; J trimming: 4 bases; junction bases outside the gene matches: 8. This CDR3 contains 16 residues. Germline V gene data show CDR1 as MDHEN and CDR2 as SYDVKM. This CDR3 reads CASSFPTGLPTGELFF. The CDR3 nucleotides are TGTGCCAGCAGTTTCCCGACAGGGTTACCCACCGGGGAGCTGTTTTTT.

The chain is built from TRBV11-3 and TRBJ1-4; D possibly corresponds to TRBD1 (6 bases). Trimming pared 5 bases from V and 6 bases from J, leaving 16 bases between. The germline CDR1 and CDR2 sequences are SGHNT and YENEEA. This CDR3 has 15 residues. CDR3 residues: CASSETGFPDEKLFF. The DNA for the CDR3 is TGTGCCAGCAGCGAAACAGGGTTCCCAGATGAAAAACTGTTTTTT.

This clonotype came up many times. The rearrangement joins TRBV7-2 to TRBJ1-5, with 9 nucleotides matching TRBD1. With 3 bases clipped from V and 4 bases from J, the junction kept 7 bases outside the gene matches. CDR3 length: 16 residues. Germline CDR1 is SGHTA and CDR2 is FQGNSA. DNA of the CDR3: TGTGCCAGCAGCTTCGACAGGGGGATAAGGAATCAGCCCCAGCATTTT. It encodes CASSFDRGIRNQPQHF.

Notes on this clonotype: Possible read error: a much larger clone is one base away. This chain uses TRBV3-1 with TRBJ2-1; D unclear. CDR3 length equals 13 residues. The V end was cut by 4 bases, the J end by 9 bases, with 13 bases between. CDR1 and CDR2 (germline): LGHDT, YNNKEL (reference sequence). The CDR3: CASSLARKGEQFF. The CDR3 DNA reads TGTGCCAGCAGCCTAGCCCGTAAGGGTGAGCAGTTCTTC.

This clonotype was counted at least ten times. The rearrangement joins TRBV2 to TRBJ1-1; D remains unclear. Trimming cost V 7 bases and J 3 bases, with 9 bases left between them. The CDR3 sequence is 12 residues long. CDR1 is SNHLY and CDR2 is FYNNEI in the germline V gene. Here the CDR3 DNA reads TGTGCCAGCATGCAGGACGACACTGAAGCTTTCTTT. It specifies CASMQDDTEAFF.